The clone carrying this TCR beta chain was seen at least ten times. Its target is unknown. Authors of the study amplified TCR beta CDR3 regions from RNA transcripts. Researchers ran a first-round RT-PCR on the TCR CDR3 using the HTBI primer set. TCRdb reprocessed the multiplex PCR reads via MiXCR and lists one record per CDR3 protein. Of about 500,000 distinct CDR3 sequences listed, approximately 16% were seen once; the top ten hold about 29%. These data belong to a study of T cells in Graves' hyperthyroidism and ophthalmopathy. Notes on the study in general: Most clonotypes expanded in the thyroid (above 0.001) were also present in blood.

The V and J ends lost 3 bases and 3 bases, in that order; junction bases with no gene match: 2. Germline CDR1 SGHAT, CDR2 FQDESV (reference sequence). The CDR3 has 14 amino acids. Sequences were obtained from blood. V is TRBV11-1 and J is TRBJ2-3; 8 bases map to TRBD2. The TCR originated in a woman in her twenties or thirties with Graves' ophthalmopathy. Written as DNA, the CDR3 is TGTGCCAGCAGCTTTGGGACTAGAACAGATACGCAGTATTTT. This translates into CASSFGTRTDTQYF.